This T cell receptor beta chain derives from a study of T cell responses to AZD1222 COVID-19 vaccine. Study at large: Second-dose intervals near 4 or 12 weeks were combined. Whole-study results and caveats: Sampling that yielded the repertoires occurred only after the peak T cell response.

To note about this clone: Its specificity is unknown.

The V segment lost 5 bases and the J segment 1 base; nucleotides outside the gene matches: 8. From germline, CDR1 is KGHSH and CDR2 LQKENI. This CDR3 is built from 15 residues. Profiling relied on immunoSEQ multiplex PCR, and the TCRdb table lists in-frame clones only, not all of them. This sample carries 150,000 to 200,000 clones, 75% to 90% of them seen once, and the ten largest clones take approximately 2.5%. This specimen was peripheral blood, taken on day 0 of AZD1222 vaccination. The chain carries TRBV18 and TRBJ2-7; 7 nucleotides agree with TRBD1. This receptor was identified in an adult in good health. CDR3 nucleotides: TGTGCCAGCTCAGGCCGAAGGACAGGATCCTACGAGCAGTACTTC. Translated: CASSGRRTGSYEQYF.